This is a list of T cell receptor beta chains from one sample in a study of vaccination effects on CD4 cells after COVID-19. Clones were read by immunoSEQ multiplex PCR, and TCRdb kept only the in-frame ones, dropping some. The sample records tens of thousands of clones, more than 60% being singletons. Antigens of these TCRs are unknown. The sample was CD4+ T cells from PBMCs cultured with SARS-CoV-2 spike peptides, taken before COVID-19 vaccination. All receptors come from a human donor who received a COVID-19 vaccine. CDR3s include the opening cysteine and the closing phenylalanine or tryptophan. A D gene is named only where the DNA matches it firmly. The size entry is marked missing in some rows and otherwise reads once, few, many or a size class.

j_gene,d_gene,v_gene,abundance,CDR3aa,CDR3nt
TRBJ1-5,NA,TRBV5-1,few,CASSSSINQPQHF,TGCGCCAGCAGCTCCAGCATTAATCAACCCCAGCATTTT
TRBJ1-2,NA,TRBV4-2,few,CASSRTTENYGYTF,TGTGCCAGCAGCCGCACCACAGAGAACTATGGCTACACCTTC
TRBJ2-1,NA,TRBV11-3,NA,CASSLVGGPYNEQFF,TGTGCCAGCAGCTTAGTTGGAGGGCCATACAATGAGCAGTTCTTC
TRBJ2-1,TRBD2,TRBV4-1,few,CASSPGLAEYNEQFF,TGCGCCAGCAGCCCCGGACTAGCGGAGTACAATGAGCAGTTCTTC
TRBJ2-5,NA,TRBV5-4,NA,CASSPGQTPQETQYF,TGTGCCAGCAGCCCCGGACAAACGCCCCAAGAGACCCAGTACTTC
TRBJ2-7,NA,TRBV5-1,few,CASSLEPGRYEQYF,TGCGCCAGCAGCTTGGAACCGGGGCGGTACGAGCAGTACTTC
TRBJ1-3,NA,TRBV19,NA,CASRPELRGHASSGNTIYF,TGTGCCAGTAGACCCGAGTTAAGGGGACACGCGAGCTCTGGAAACACCATATATTTT
TRBJ2-7,TRBD1,TRBV25-1,NA,CASMGQALYEQYF,TGTGCCAGCATGGGACAGGCTCTCTACGAGCAGTACTTC
TRBJ2-7,TRBD2,TRBV6-2/TRBV6-3,few,CASSPAGGPYEQYF,TGTGCCAGCAGTCCAGCGGGAGGGCCATACGAGCAGTACTTC
TRBJ2-6,TRBD1,TRBV10-3,NA,CATLGQLSGANVLTF,TGTGCCACCCTGGGACAGCTCTCTGGGGCCAACGTCCTGACTTTC
TRBJ2-2,NA,TRBV19,NA,CASSIGVTGELFF,TGTGCCAGTAGTATTGGGGTTACCGGGGAGCTGTTTTTT
TRBJ1-2,TRBD1,TRBV23-1,NA,CASSQWDRSHYGYTF,TGCGCCAGCAGTCAATGGGACAGGAGCCACTATGGCTACACCTTC
TRBJ1-1,NA,TRBV7-2,few,CASSLAMGGQAAFF,TGTGCCAGCAGCTTAGCGATGGGTGGTCAAGCAGCTTTCTTT
TRBJ2-5,NA,TRBV2,many,CASSLDYGTQYF,TGTGCCAGCAGTCTAGATTATGGGACCCAGTACTTC
TRBJ2-7,NA,TRBV12-3/TRBV12-4,few,CASSLPGEQYF,TGTGCCAGCAGTCTGCCCGGCGAGCAGTACTTC
TRBJ1-2,TRBD1,TRBV6-6,NA,CASSYTADRAGGYTF,TGTGCCAGCAGTTACACAGCCGACAGGGCGGGTGGCTACACCTTC
TRBJ2-3,NA,TRBV7-9,NA,CASSLGGRTDTQYF,TGTGCCAGCAGCTTAGGGGGGCGCACAGATACGCAGTATTTT
TRBJ1-2,NA,TRBV7-2,NA,CASSLATRKWDYGYTF,TGTGCCAGCAGCTTAGCTACCCGAAAATGGGACTATGGCTACACCTTC
TRBJ1-6,NA,TRBV30,many,CAWARQENSPLHF,TGTGCCTGGGCACGACAGGAAAACTCACCCCTCCACTTT
TRBJ1-4,NA,TRBV5-1,NA,CASTRGGDGNEKLFF,TGCGCCAGCACCCGAGGGGGGGACGGTAATGAAAAACTGTTTTTT
TRBJ2-5,TRBD2,TRBV30,NA,CAWSIGGGAETQYF,TGTGCCTGGAGTATTGGCGGGGGGGCGGAGACCCAGTACTTC
TRBJ2-3,TRBD2,TRBV3-1/TRBV3-2,NA,CASSQGGLEGTQYF,TGTGCCAGCAGCCAAGGAGGACTAGAGGGTACGCAGTATTTT
TRBJ1-4,NA,TRBV19,NA,CASNRRREKLFF,TGTGCCAGCAACAGGCGTCGGGAAAAACTGTTTTTT
TRBJ1-5,NA,TRBV19,few,CASSIQGGGQPQHF,TGTGCCAGTAGTATACAGGGTGGAGGTCAGCCCCAGCATTTT
TRBJ1-1,NA,TRBV7-9,NA,CASSPTQGLHTEAFF,TGTGCCAGCAGCCCAACCCAGGGTCTACACACTGAAGCTTTCTTT
TRBJ1-4,TRBD1,TRBV6-6,NA,CASSPPLGDRAATNEKLFF,TGTGCCAGCAGTCCACCCTTGGGGGACAGGGCAGCAACTAATGAAAAACTGTTTTTT
TRBJ2-5,NA,TRBV9,NA,CASSVGGLETQYF,TGTGCCAGCAGCGTGGGAGGCTTAGAGACCCAGTACTTC
TRBJ1-2,TRBD1,TRBV19,NA,CASSIVAGGGYGYTF,TGTGCCAGTAGTATAGTGGCAGGGGGCGGCTATGGCTACACCTTC
TRBJ1-1,NA,TRBV19,NA,CASSLEGNTEAFF,TGTGCCAGTAGCCTGGAAGGCAACACTGAAGCTTTCTTT
TRBJ1-1,NA,TRBV28,NA,CASSLNQMNTEAFF,TGTGCCAGCAGTCTAAATCAGATGAACACTGAAGCTTTCTTT
TRBJ2-1,NA,TRBV19,NA,CASNPTAGSSYNEQFF,TGTGCCAGTAACCCCACTGCCGGGAGCTCCTACAATGAGCAGTTCTTC
TRBJ2-7,NA,TRBV7-9,NA,CASSPRDRNPHEQYF,TGTGCCAGCAGCCCCCGCGACAGGAATCCCCACGAGCAGTACTTC
TRBJ1-4,NA,TRBV4-2,few,CASSQDHRQGRNEKLFF,TGTGCCAGCAGCCAAGATCATCGGCAGGGGAGGAATGAAAAACTGTTTTTT
TRBJ1-1,NA,TRBV20-1,NA,CSASLGGWDTEAFF,TGCAGTGCTAGTCTAGGGGGGTGGGACACTGAAGCTTTCTTT
TRBJ2-5,NA,TRBV6-5,once,CASSYGETQYF,TGTGCCAGCAGTTACGGTGAGACCCAGTACTTC
TRBJ2-3,NA,TRBV7-8,NA,CASSSRGRGADTQYF,TGTGCCAGCAGCTCCCGGGGCAGGGGAGCAGATACGCAGTATTTT
TRBJ2-7,NA,TRBV11-2,NA,CASSTQPGLYKNEQYF,TGTGCCAGCAGCACACAACCGGGACTCTACAAGAACGAGCAGTACTTC
TRBJ1-4,NA,TRBV19,NA,CASSRGDNEKLFF,TGTGCCAGTAGTCGGGGGGATAATGAAAAACTGTTTTTT
TRBJ2-5,TRBD1,TRBV25-1,NA,CATSGTARPETQYF,TGTGCCACCTCCGGGACAGCCCGCCCGGAGACCCAGTACTTC
TRBJ2-6,TRBD1,TRBV18,once,CASSPRGGVRDSPWFGANVLTF,TGTGCCAGCTCACCCCGTGGTGGGGTCAGGGACAGTCCCTGGTTTGGGGCCAACGTCCTGACTTTC
TRBJ1-2,TRBD1,TRBV6-1,NA,CASSEKDRNHGYTF,TGTGCCAGCAGTGAAAAGGACAGGAACCATGGCTACACCTTC
TRBJ2-2,TRBD1,TRBV6-5,NA,CASRPGTGGSGELFF,TGTGCCAGCAGACCCGGGACAGGGGGCAGCGGGGAGCTGTTTTTT
TRBJ2-1,TRBD1,TRBV18,NA,CASSPGTDNEQFF,TGTGCCAGCTCACCCGGGACAGACAATGAGCAGTTCTTC
TRBJ1-5,NA,TRBV3-1/TRBV3-2,NA,CASSQGFRNQPQHF,TGTGCCAGCAGCCAAGGGTTCCGTAATCAGCCCCAGCATTTT
TRBJ1-1,NA,TRBV7-2,few,CASSLDGAVPNTEAFF,TGTGCCAGCAGCTTAGATGGGGCGGTTCCCAACACTGAAGCTTTCTTT
TRBJ2-5,TRBD1,TRBV11-2,NA,CASSSYRDRGWKTQYF,TGTGCCAGCAGCTCCTACCGGGACAGGGGGTGGAAGACCCAGTACTTC
TRBJ2-2,TRBD1,TRBV5-1,NA,CASSLLWTGNTGELFF,TGCGCCAGCAGCTTGCTCTGGACAGGAAACACCGGGGAGCTGTTTTTT
TRBJ1-1,TRBD1,TRBV18,NA,CASSPLDRGTSAFF,TGTGCCAGCTCACCACTGGACAGGGGAACTTCGGCTTTCTTT
TRBJ1-3,TRBD1,TRBV6-5,NA,CATGQGAGNTIYF,TGTGCCACCGGACAGGGTGCCGGAAACACCATATATTTT